The clone carrying this T cell receptor beta chain was seen a few times. The trim removed 4 bases at V and 2 bases at J, leaving 5 bases unmatched. CDR1 and CDR2 from the germline V gene are SGDLS and YYNGEE. The CDR3 runs to 15 residues. These data are taken from a study of T cell responses to AZD1222 COVID-19 vaccine. TCRdb keeps only in-frame clones here, not all; method: immunoSEQ multiplex PCR. The sample holds over 45,000 clones, about 90% seen once. The receptor was isolated from an adult in good health. Material: peripheral blood, obtained on day 0 of AZD1222 vaccination. This sequence joins TRBV9 and TRBJ2-2, with 7 bases that match TRBD1. The DNA of the CDR3 is TGTGCCAGCAGCCCCGGGACAGTCAACACCGGGGAGCTGTTTTTT. Protein sequence: CASSPGTVNTGELFF.